Listed below are T cell receptor beta chains from one sample, sequenced in a study of cytotoxic CD8 clonotypes in ibrutinib-treated CLL. The assay was immunoSEQ multiplex PCR, and TCRdb's table has in-frame clones only and misses some. The table lists fewer than 300,000 clones, roughly three quarters of them singletons. This material consisted of PBMCs, taken at disease progression, from a patient treated with ibrutinib. The receptors shown here come from a human donor with chronic lymphocytic leukemia. The CDR3 runs from the conserved cysteine through the conserved F or W. The D gene is left open where the match is weak. A clone size is listed for some rows: how often the clone was seen (once, few, many), or a class if it is expanded.

j_gene: TRBJ2-2
abundance: .
d_gene: .
v_gene: TRBV7-2
CDR3nt: TGTGCCAGCAGCTATAGTCGGAGCACCGGGGAGCTGTTTTTT
CDR3aa: CASSYSRSTGELFF

j_gene: TRBJ2-5
abundance: .
d_gene: .
v_gene: TRBV10-2
CDR3nt: TGCGCCAGCCGTACCCCAGGGATGGAGACCCAGTACTTC
CDR3aa: CASRTPGMETQYF

j_gene: TRBJ2-1
abundance: .
d_gene: .
v_gene: TRBV29-1
CDR3nt: TGCAGCGGAACAGGATCCGTCGATCGGAGCTCCTACAATGAGCAGTTCTTC
CDR3aa: CSGTGSVDRSSYNEQFF

j_gene: TRBJ2-7
abundance: once
d_gene: .
v_gene: TRBV7-4
CDR3nt: TGTGCCAGCAGCTCCACCTTTAAGGGATGCTACGAGCAGTACTTC
CDR3aa: CASSSTFKGCYEQYF

j_gene: TRBJ2-7
abundance: .
d_gene: .
v_gene: TRBV28
CDR3nt: TGTGCCAGCAGTTTCACTCGATACGAGCAGTACTTC
CDR3aa: CASSFTRYEQYF

j_gene: TRBJ2-7
abundance: .
d_gene: .
v_gene: TRBV6-1
CDR3nt: TGTGCCAGCAGTGAAGGGGGACTCCTCATCTCCTACGAGCAGTACTTC
CDR3aa: CASSEGGLLISYEQYF

j_gene: TRBJ2-7
abundance: .
d_gene: .
v_gene: TRBV29-1
CDR3nt: TGCAGCGTTGTTATGGGTTCCTACGAGCAGTACTTC
CDR3aa: CSVVMGSYEQYF

j_gene: TRBJ2-7
abundance: .
d_gene: TRBD2
v_gene: TRBV6-6
CDR3nt: TGTGCCAGCAAGGCTAGCGGGGAGGCCTACGAGCAGTACTTC
CDR3aa: CASKASGEAYEQYF

j_gene: TRBJ2-7
abundance: .
d_gene: TRBD2
v_gene: TRBV27
CDR3nt: TGTGCCAGCACCCCGGGGGGGCGTCCCTACGAGCAGTACTTC
CDR3aa: CASTPGGRPYEQYF

j_gene: TRBJ2-7
abundance: .
d_gene: .
v_gene: TRBV5-1
CDR3nt: TGCGCCAGCAGCAAGGTAGGCTCAGAGCAGTACTTC
CDR3aa: CASSKVGSEQYF

j_gene: TRBJ1-1
abundance: .
d_gene: TRBD1
v_gene: TRBV5-1
CDR3nt: TGCGCCAGCAGCTTGGCAGGGGGCGAGAACACTGAAGCTTTCTTT
CDR3aa: CASSLAGGENTEAFF

j_gene: TRBJ2-3
abundance: once
d_gene: .
v_gene: TRBV15
CDR3nt: TGTGCCACCAGCAGAACCCGCCCAGCCTGGGGTTTGGATACGCAGTATTTT
CDR3aa: CATSRTRPAWGLDTQYF

j_gene: TRBJ2-3
abundance: .
d_gene: .
v_gene: TRBV5-1
CDR3nt: TGCGCCAGCAGCTTGGCCACTAGCACAGATACGCAGTATTTT
CDR3aa: CASSLATSTDTQYF

j_gene: TRBJ2-3
abundance: once
d_gene: .
v_gene: TRBV9
CDR3nt: TGTGCCAGCAGCGGAGCCTCGGTAGGCACAGATACGCAGTATTTT
CDR3aa: CASSGASVGTDTQYF

j_gene: TRBJ1-2
abundance: .
d_gene: .
v_gene: TRBV10-3
CDR3nt: TGTGCCATCAGTGAGGCTGGGGCCTATGGCTACACCTTC
CDR3aa: CAISEAGAYGYTF

j_gene: TRBJ2-6
abundance: .
d_gene: .
v_gene: TRBV7-3
CDR3nt: TGTGCCAGCAGCTCGTCCCTAGGTGCTGGGGCCAACGTCCTGACTTTC
CDR3aa: CASSSSLGAGANVLTF

j_gene: TRBJ2-7
abundance: .
d_gene: .
v_gene: TRBV7-9
CDR3nt: TGTGCCAGCAGCGAGGGGTCCCTCGAGCAGTACTTC
CDR3aa: CASSEGSLEQYF

j_gene: TRBJ2-2
abundance: .
d_gene: TRBD1
v_gene: TRBV30
CDR3nt: TGTGCCTGGAACGCGCGAGGGGGCTTTTCGAACACCGGGGAGCTGTTTTTT
CDR3aa: CAWNARGGFSNTGELFF

j_gene: TRBJ1-5
abundance: .
d_gene: TRBD1
v_gene: TRBV23-1
CDR3nt: TGCGCCAGCAGTCAATCGCAGGACAGGGTGTTCGGCAATCAGCCCCAGCATTTT
CDR3aa: CASSQSQDRVFGNQPQHF

j_gene: TRBJ2-7
abundance: once
d_gene: .
v_gene: TRBV29-1
CDR3nt: TGCAGCGTTGGGTACGGCACTGGGTTCGAGCAGTACTTC
CDR3aa: CSVGYGTGFEQYF

j_gene: TRBJ2-7
abundance: .
d_gene: .
v_gene: TRBV9
CDR3nt: TGTGCCAGCAGCCCTGGGTGGGTTTCGTCCTACGAGCAGTACTTC
CDR3aa: CASSPGWVSSYEQYF

j_gene: TRBJ2-3
abundance: .
d_gene: .
v_gene: TRBV4-2
CDR3nt: TGTGCCAGCAGCCAAGGTCTTACCGGGGTACGTAACACAGATACGCAGTATTTT
CDR3aa: CASSQGLTGVRNTDTQYF

j_gene: TRBJ1-1
abundance: .
d_gene: .
v_gene: TRBV25-1
CDR3nt: TGTGCCAGCAGTGAAGGGGGTTTGACTGAAGCTTTCTTT
CDR3aa: CASSEGGLTEAFF

j_gene: TRBJ1-2
abundance: once
d_gene: TRBD1
v_gene: TRBV5-4
CDR3nt: TGTGCCAGCAGCACCGGGACAGGGAGATATGGCTACACCTTC
CDR3aa: CASSTGTGRYGYTF

j_gene: TRBJ2-7
abundance: .
d_gene: TRBD1
v_gene: TRBV15
CDR3nt: TGTGCCACCAGCAGAGGAAGGAGACAGGGCCTTTCCTACGAGCAGTACTTC
CDR3aa: CATSRGRRQGLSYEQYF

j_gene: TRBJ2-1
abundance: .
d_gene: .
v_gene: TRBV19
CDR3nt: TGTGCCAGTAAGGGCTGGAGCTCCTACAATGAGCAGTTCTTC
CDR3aa: CASKGWSSYNEQFF

j_gene: TRBJ1-4
abundance: .
d_gene: .
v_gene: TRBV6-6
CDR3nt: TGTGCCAGCAGTTACACAAACAGGGTAGCTAATGAAAAACTGTTTTTT
CDR3aa: CASSYTNRVANEKLFF

j_gene: TRBJ2-2
abundance: .
d_gene: .
v_gene: TRBV6-6
CDR3nt: TGTGCCAGCAGTTTCGAGAACACCGGGGAGCTGTTTTTT
CDR3aa: CASSFENTGELFF